Presented here are 28 T cell receptor beta chains from one specimen sequenced in a study of T-cell memory formation after mild COVID-19. In TCRdb, the 5' RACE reads were re-called with MiXCR into one record per CDR3 protein. This table holds about 430,000 distinct CDR3 sequences, 18% found once. Sample: PBMCs or a T cell subset sorted from them (not recorded which). These receptors originate from a man younger than 35 who had mild COVID-19 (a few samples of this study predate the infection). Cell type and time point are not known.

The chain combines TRBV6-1 with TRBJ1-1; D call uncertain. V was shortened by 7 bases and J by 5 bases, with 17 bases between the two germline ends. The CDR3 length is 14 residues. Germline-derived CDR1 and CDR2 are MNHNS and SASEGT. CDR3 in DNA: TGTGCCAGCAAGCTCGTCCCGGGCGTGACTGAAGCTTTCTTT. Its translation: CASKLVPGVTEAFF.

The chain has TRBV28 and TRBJ1-5, with D hard to call. Between the trimmed V and J ends, which lost 5 bases and 4 bases, there was a span of 12 bases. This CDR3 region has 14 residues. The germline CDR1 and CDR2 sequences are MDHEN and SYDVKM. The CDR3 bases are TGTGCCAGCAGTAAGCCGGGAGAAAATCAGCCCCAGCATTTT. Protein: CASSKPGENQPQHF.

The sample holds many counts of this clonotype. The rearrangement joins TRBV5-1 to TRBJ2-3; tentatively, D is TRBD1 (5 bases). Trimming pared 3 bases from V and 2 bases from J, leaving 13 bases between. Germline loops: CDR1 SGHRS, CDR2 YFSETQ. The CDR3 sequence is 15 residues long. CDR3 nucleotide sequence: TGCGCCAGCAGCTACCAAGACAGTCACACAGATACGCAGTATTTT. This translates into CASSYQDSHTDTQYF.

The V gene is TRBV7-6, the J gene TRBJ1-1; 10 bases line up with TRBD1. CDR1 SGHVS and CDR2 FNYEAQ come from the germline V gene. This CDR3 has 15 amino acids. Unmatched junction bases numbered 7, after V lost 5 bases and J lost 4 bases. The CDR3 coding sequence is TGTGCCAGCAGCCCGTGGGACAGGGGAGGCACTGAAGCTTTCTTT. Its protein is CASSPWDRGGTEAFF.

This clonotype was seen a handful of times. The chain has TRBV4-3 and TRBJ1-4; tentatively, D is TRBD1 (5 bases). The V end was cut by 5 bases, the J end by 0 bases, with 13 bases between. The CDR3 has 16 residues. The V gene's germline CDR1 is LGHNA and CDR2 YSLEER. CDR3 in amino acids: CASSVTGHATNEKLFF. CDR3 DNA: TGCGCCAGCAGCGTAACAGGACATGCAACTAATGAAAAACTGTTTTTT.

In this sample, this clonotype turned up a few times. DNA for the CDR3: TGTGCCAGCAGTTTCGACAGGGCCAACTACGAGCAGTACTTC. Translation gives CASSFDRANYEQYF. The V gene is TRBV12-3 or TRBV12-4, the J gene TRBJ2-7, with 7 bases lining up with TRBD1. With 3 bases clipped from V and 3 bases from J, the junction kept 5 bases outside the gene matches. This CDR3 is 14 amino acids long.

This chain uses TRBV3-1 with TRBJ2-1; D is unresolved. Trimming stripped 0 bases from V and 8 bases from J, with 8 bases between. The CDR3 is made up of 13 amino acids. CDR1 and CDR2 (germline): LGHDT, YNNKEL (reference sequence). This CDR3 reads CASSQDWGDEQFF. In nucleotides, the CDR3 is TGTGCCAGCAGCCAAGACTGGGGTGATGAGCAGTTCTTC.

The rearrangement uses TRBV7-3 and TRBJ2-3; tentative D call: TRBD1 (5 bases). The length of the CDR3 is 13 residues. Germline CDR1 is SGHTA and CDR2 is FQGTGA. Trimming shortened V by 5 bases and J by 5 bases, and 11 bases separated the two germline ends. Here the CDR3 reads CASSIQGLDTQYF. Written as DNA, the CDR3 is TGTGCCAGCAGCATCCAGGGATTAGATACGCAGTATTTT.

This clonotype has just one count. CDR3 nucleotide sequence: TGTGCCAGTAGACGGGGACAGGGGGCTAAAGGGGCCAACGTCCTGACTTTC. It encodes CASRRGQGAKGANVLTF. The V call is TRBV19, the J call TRBJ2-6, with TRBD1 identical over 12 bases. The length of the CDR3 is 17 residues. Germline V gene lookup returns CDR1 LNHDA and CDR2 SQIVND (reference sequence). V lost 6 bases, J lost 4 bases, and 7 bases stayed unmatched.

This clonotype has ten or more counts. This chain links TRBV7-2 with TRBJ2-5, with D perhaps matching TRBD1 (5 bases). CDR3 length: 13 amino acids. In germline, CDR1 is SGHTA, CDR2 FQGNSA. V lost 2 bases and J 6 bases, leaving 10 bases between the germline ends. The CDR3 DNA reads TGTGCCAGCAGCTTATGGGGCGGCCAGACCCAGTACTTC. This codes for CASSLWGGQTQYF.

In its sample, this clonotype was seen a few times. One end of the junction is discordant with germline, which a read error may explain. The chain couples TRBV5-8 to TRBJ2-3, with TRBD2 identical over 7 bases. The CDR3 is 15 residues long. Germline V lookup: CDR1 SGHTS, CDR2 YDEGEE. Written as DNA, the CDR3 is TGCGCCAGCAGCTTGGCGGGGGTCGGGACAGATACGCAGTATTTT. The encoded protein is CASSLAGVGTDTQYF.

The chain links TRBV7-9 to TRBJ2-7; D assignment may be TRBD1 or TRBD2 (5 bases each). Germline loops: CDR1 SEHNR, CDR2 FQNEAQ (reference sequence). Between the trimmed V and J ends, which lost 3 bases and 10 bases, there was a span of 19 bases. The CDR3 spans 14 residues. This CDR3 is CASSFGDPRGRQYV. The CDR3 DNA sequence: TGTGCCAGCAGCTTCGGGGACCCAAGGGGTCGTCAGTACGTC.

This clonotype was counted between two and nine times. The rearrangement links TRBV7-9 to TRBJ2-1; 8 nucleotides line up with TRBD2. CDR3 size: 12 residues. CDR1 SEHNR and CDR2 FQNEAQ come from the germline V gene (reference sequence). V shed 6 bases and J 9 bases; nucleotides not matched to a gene: 4. In DNA, the CDR3 is TGTGCCAGCAGTCTTACTAGCGGTGAGCAGTTCTTC. Translation gives CASSLTSGEQFF.

This clonotype was seen only a few times. The rearrangement links TRBV5-1 to TRBJ2-3; 10 bases map to TRBD2. Germline CDR1 is SGHRS and CDR2 is YFSETQ. This CDR3 spans 16 amino acids. After removal of 5 bases from V and 1 base from J, the junction contained 7 bases not matched to a gene. CDR3 nucleotide sequence: TGCGCCAGCAGGCCTATAGCGGGGGGACGCACAGATACGCAGTATTTT. The encoded protein is CASRPIAGGRTDTQYF. The whole variable domain, filled in from reference TRBV5-1 and TRBJ2-3, reads KAGVTQTPRYLIKTRGQQVTLSCSPISGHRSVSWYQQTPGQGLQFLFEYFSETQRNKGNFPGRFSGRQFSNSRSEMNVSTLELGDSALYLCASRPIAGGRTDTQYFGPGTRLTVL.

This clonotype was seen ten or more times. The chain couples TRBV6-5 to TRBJ2-7; D is unclear. Looked up from germline, CDR1 is MNHEY and CDR2 is SVGAGI. The CDR3 totals 15 residues. Trimming shortened V by 2 bases and J by 0 bases, and 11 bases separated the two germline ends. This CDR3 reads CASSYEPASSYEQYF. CDR3 DNA: TGTGCCAGCAGTTACGAACCGGCGAGCTCCTACGAGCAGTACTTC.

A few counts support this clonotype. This chain uses TRBV7-9 with TRBJ2-2; the D is unclear. This CDR3 spans 15 amino acids. The V gene lost 2 bases and the J gene lost 3 bases, with 10 bases spanning the gap. CDR1 SEHNR and CDR2 FQNEAQ come from the germline V gene (reference sequence). This CDR3 is CASSLRVLDTGELFF. The CDR3 nucleotides read TGTGCCAGCAGCTTAAGGGTATTAGACACCGGGGAGCTGTTTTTT.

The chain is built from TRBV14 and TRBJ2-3, with a weak D call TRBD2 (5 bases). The CDR3 totals 15 residues. Germline V lookup: CDR1 SGHDN, CDR2 FVKESK. Between the trimmed V and J ends, which lost 2 bases and 0 bases, there was a span of 9 bases. The CDR3 spells CASSQRRASTDTQYF. The CDR3 nucleotides read TGTGCCAGCAGCCAACGGCGGGCTAGCACAGATACGCAGTATTTT. The complete variable domain, with remaining parts taken from reference TRBV14 and TRBJ2-3, reads EAGVTQFPSHSVIEKGQTVTLRCDPISGHDNLYWYRRVMGKEIKFLLHFVKESKQDESGMPNNRFLAERTGGTYSTLKVQPAELEDSGVYFCASSQRRASTDTQYFGPGTRLTVL.

The chain combines TRBV27 with TRBJ1-1, with D hard to call. The germline V gene has CDR1 MNHEY and CDR2 SMNVEV (reference sequence). This CDR3 has 13 amino acids. The V end was cut by 5 bases, the J end by 4 bases, with 11 bases between. CDR3 amino acids: CASSRLVGTEAFF. DNA for the CDR3: TGTGCCAGCAGTCGCCTCGTGGGCACTGAAGCTTTCTTT.

The J gene is TRBJ2-3, the V gene TRBV18; D might be TRBD2 (6 bases). Trimming left V 4 bases short and J 7 bases short, with 21 bases between. This CDR3 is built from 16 residues. Germline V gene lookup returns CDR1 KGHSH and CDR2 LQKENI. CDR3 protein: CASSLGTPTGEYTQYF. Written as DNA, the CDR3 is TGTGCCAGCTCACTTGGGACTCCCACCGGGGAGTATACGCAGTATTTT. Full variable domain (remainder filled in from reference TRBV18 and TRBJ2-3): NAGVMQNPRHLVRRRGQEARLRCSPMKGHSHVYWYRQLPEEGLKFMVYLQKENIIDESGMPKERFSAEFPKEGPSILRIQQVVRGDSAAYFCASSLGTPTGEYTQYFGPGTRLTVL.

The chain combines TRBV30 with TRBJ2-7; D is unclear. V lost 5 bases, J lost 3 bases, and 11 bases lay in between. Germline V lookup: CDR1 GTSNPN, CDR2 SVGIG (reference sequence). The CDR3 is 12 residues long. The DNA for the CDR3 is TGTGCCTGGGCGGATGACCGCTACGAGCAGTACTTC. Residues: CAWADDRYEQYF.

Ten or more counts support this clonotype. The V call is TRBV4-3, the J call TRBJ2-2; possibly TRBD2 for D (6 bases). The germline V and J ends were trimmed by 3 bases and 1 base, with 9 bases remaining between them. The CDR3 is 15 amino acids. Germline loops: CDR1 LGHNA, CDR2 YSLEER. The CDR3 DNA is TGCGCCAGCAGCCAGGACGGGGGGAACACCGGGGAGCTGTTTTTT. Translated: CASSQDGGNTGELFF.

This clonotype was detected only a few times. V gene TRBV12-3 or TRBV12-4 combines with J gene TRBJ2-1; tentative D call: TRBD1 (5 bases). V lost 6 bases and J lost 6, with 15 bases in between. The CDR3 runs to 14 residues. The CDR3: CASSPTERGNEQFF. The CDR3 nucleotides are TGTGCCAGCAGCCCGACGGAAAGGGGCAATGAGCAGTTCTTC.

This clonotype was seen only a few times. The chain has TRBV3-1 and TRBJ1-1, with D uncertain. The CDR3 contains 13 residues. Trimming took 4 bases from V and 1 from J, leaving 7 bases between them. CDR1 and CDR2 from the germline V gene are LGHDT and YNNKEL (reference sequence). The DNA for the CDR3 is TGTGCCAGCAGCCCGCAGGCGAACACTGAAGCTTTCTTT. Translation gives CASSPQANTEAFF.

This clonotype was picked up many times. This chain joins TRBV7-9 and TRBJ1-4; no firm D call. Germline CDR1 and CDR2: SEHNR and FQNEAQ (reference sequence). The CDR3 extends over 14 amino acids. Deletions cut 6 bases from V and 0 bases from J, with 8 bases between. The CDR3 sequence: CASSYQSTNEKLFF. The CDR3 bases are TGTGCCAGCAGTTACCAATCAACTAATGAAAAACTGTTTTTT. Drawing the rest from reference TRBV7-9 and TRBJ1-4, the complete variable domain is DTGVSQNPRHKITKRGQNVTFRCDPISEHNRLYWYRQTLGQGPEFLTYFQNEAQLEKSRLLSDRFSAERPKGSFSTLEIQRTEQGDSAMYLCASSYQSTNEKLFFGSGTQLSVL.

There are a few counts of this clonotype. The rearrangement links TRBV7-9 to TRBJ2-1, with D perhaps matching TRBD1 or TRBD2 (5 bases each). The CDR3 extends over 15 amino acids. Between the trimmed V and J ends, which lost 0 bases and 2 bases, there was a span of 8 bases. CDR1 and CDR2 (germline): SEHNR, FQNEAQ (reference sequence). This chain's CDR3 is CASSLARGTYNEQFF. DNA of the CDR3: TGTGCCAGCAGCTTAGCGAGGGGAACCTACAATGAGCAGTTCTTC.

This clonotype was picked up a small number of times. The chain links TRBV12-3 or TRBV12-4 to TRBJ1-5; D is perhaps TRBD1 (5 bases). The CDR3 has 15 residues. The V end was cut by 6 bases, the J end by 5 bases, with 17 bases between. This CDR3 is CASRDVLQGDQPQHF. The CDR3 DNA reads TGTGCCAGCAGAGATGTTTTGCAGGGTGATCAGCCCCAGCATTTT.

This chain joins TRBV28 and TRBJ2-5, with D possibly TRBD1 on 6 matching bases. The CDR3 consists of 11 residues. Germline lookup yields CDR1 MDHEN and CDR2 SYDVKM. CDR3 region: CDRVSQETQYF. Written as DNA, the CDR3 is TGTGACAGGGTCTCGCAAGAGACCCAGTACTTC.

The chain employs TRBV5-1 and TRBJ2-7; 7 bases match TRBD2. V shed 4 bases, J shed 3 bases, and the junction held 7 bases outside the gene matches. Germline-derived CDR1 and CDR2 are SGHRS and YFSETQ. There are 14 residues in the CDR3. The chain's CDR3 is CASSPDGGGYEQYF. CDR3 nucleotides: TGCGCCAGCAGCCCGGATGGGGGGGGCTACGAGCAGTACTTC.